Each of the 8 T cell receptor beta chains below was sequenced from the same sample in a study of neurological immune-mediated disorders. TCRdb reanalysed the 5' RACE reads using MiXCR and keeps one entry per CDR3 protein. The data show tens of thousands of distinct CDR3 sequences, 4.3% seen once. Noted time point: longitudinal time-point 3. Material: PBMCs. All receptors come from a woman aged 55-75 years with multiple sclerosis.

By proportion, this clonotype is medium-sized (0.01 to 0.1%). The genes are TRBV7-9 and TRBJ1-5; D is unclear. Germline V CDR1 and CDR2: SEHNR, FQNEAQ (reference sequence). The CDR3 extends over 14 amino acids. V was trimmed by 4 bases and J by 6 bases, leaving 13 bases between them. CDR3 amino acids: CASSSTLQVQPQHF. The CDR3 nucleotides are TGTGCCAGCAGCTCGACCCTACAAGTTCAGCCCCAGCATTTT.

This clonotype was detected many times. The chain joins TRBV7-9 to TRBJ2-5; 8 bases align to TRBD1. There are 15 residues in the CDR3. Trimming at V came to 3 bases and at J to 1 base, leaving 4 bases not matched to a gene. Germline CDR1 is SEHNR and CDR2 is FQNEAQ (reference sequence). DNA for the CDR3: TGTGCCAGCAGCTTCGACAGGGGTCTCCAAGAGACCCAGTACTTC. It yields the protein CASSFDRGLQETQYF.

At least ten counts were recorded for this clonotype. The V call is TRBV9, the J call TRBJ1-2, with unresolved D. The CDR3 has 15 amino acids. V lost 0 bases and J 0 bases, leaving 9 bases between the germline ends. Germline values: CDR1 SGDLS, CDR2 YYNGEE. DNA of the CDR3: TGTGCCAGCAGCGTAGGGCGGGTAGCTAACTATGGCTACACCTTC. This codes for CASSVGRVANYGYTF.

There are many counts of this clonotype. The CDR3 coding sequence is TGCAGTGCTACGTATCAGGTCTATGGCTACACCTTC. This encodes CSATYQVYGYTF. V and J are TRBV20-1 and TRBJ1-2; D gene ambiguous. This CDR3 is 12 amino acids long. Trimming removed 4 bases from V and 4 bases from J, with 10 bases in between. Germline V CDR1 and CDR2: DFQATT, SNEGSKA (reference sequence).

This clonotype was recorded many times. The CDR3 region is CASSSGQSVGGEQFF. Written as DNA, the CDR3 is TGTGCCAGCAGCTCGGGACAGTCGGTAGGGGGTGAGCAGTTCTTC. The chain couples TRBV5-8 to TRBJ2-1; 7 nucleotides match TRBD1. Germline trimming cut 3 bases from V and 9 bases from J; bases unmatched to any gene: 12. The germline V gene encodes CDR1 SGHTS and CDR2 YDEGEE. This CDR3 has 15 residues. The full variable domain, in which reference TRBV5-8 and TRBJ2-1 provide the parts outside the CDR3, is EAGVTQSPTHLIKTRGQQATLRCSPISGHTSVYWYQQALGLGLQFLLWYDEGEERNRGNFPPRFSGRQFPNYSSELNVNALELEDSALYLCASSSGQSVGGEQFFGPGTRLTVL.

There are many counts of this clonotype. The genes are TRBV7-9 and TRBJ1-1; possibly TRBD1 for D (6 bases). There are 17 residues in the CDR3. Germline CDR1 is SEHNR and CDR2 is FQNEAQ (reference sequence). The ends were cut back, 1 base at V and 3 bases at J, with 18 bases in the middle. CDR3 DNA: TGTGCCAGCAGCTTAGTTCCGGCAGGGGTTGAGGACACTGAAGCTTTCTTT. As protein: CASSLVPAGVEDTEAFF.

This clonotype was counted ten times or more. At one end the junction does not follow the germline gene, possibly because of a read error. V is TRBV7-7 and J is TRBJ2-3, with TRBD1 matching 7 bases. The CDR3 runs to 15 residues. Germline-derived CDR1 and CDR2 are SSHAT and FNYEAQ (reference sequence). CDR3 coding DNA: TGTGCTAGCAGCCCGGGGACAGACCTCACAGATACGCAGTATTTT. This encodes CASSPGTDLTDTQYF. The entire variable domain, with the rest obtained from reference TRBV7-7 and TRBJ2-3, is as follows: GAGVSQSPRYKVTKRGQDVTLRCDPISSHATLYWYQQALGQGPEFLTYFNYEAQPDKSGLPSDRFSAERPEGSISTLTIQRTEQRDSAMYRCASSPGTDLTDTQYFGPGTRLTVL.

This clonotype was counted once. The chain couples TRBV5-1 to TRBJ2-3; D ambiguous. V was pared by 0 bases and J by 3 bases, with 8 bases between. CDR1 is SGHRS, CDR2 YFSETQ, per germline. CDR3 length: 14 residues. The CDR3: CASSLDRRTDTQYF. The CDR3 region has the DNA TGCGCCAGCAGCTTGGACAGAAGAACAGATACGCAGTATTTT. The whole variable domain, remainder taken from reference TRBV5-1 and TRBJ2-3, is KAGVTQTPRYLIKTRGQQVTLSCSPISGHRSVSWYQQTPGQGLQFLFEYFSETQRNKGNFPGRFSGRQFSNSRSEMNVSTLELGDSALYLCASSLDRRTDTQYFGPGTRLTVL.